Below, 26 T cell receptor beta chains from the same sample are listed, as sequenced in a study of OX40 agonist ivuxolimab in advanced cancers. TCRdb keeps only in-frame clones here, not all; method: immunoSEQ multiplex PCR. This table holds 90,000 to 100,000 clones, around 90% found once. The sample here was CD4+ or CD8+ T cells sorted from blood, taken in a trial of the OX40 agonist ivuxolimab. These receptor sequences come from an adult with an advanced solid tumor such as melanoma, head and neck, liver or kidney cancer.

The J gene is TRBJ1-3, the V gene TRBV4-3, with 7 nucleotides matching TRBD1. Trimming cost V 1 base and J 13 bases; bases outside gene matches: 10. The CDR3 covers 14 residues. CDR1 is LGHNA, CDR2 YSLEER, per germline. For the CDR3, the DNA is TGCGCCAGCAGCCAAGTTTCAGGCCAGGGGGGGATATATTTT. It yields the protein CASSQVSGQGGIYF.

The chain has TRBV11-3 and TRBJ1-3; unclear D gene. V lost 2 bases and J 4 bases, leaving 3 bases between the germline ends. Germline V lookup: CDR1 SGHNT, CDR2 YENEEA. The CDR3 is 12 amino acids. Here the CDR3 reads CASSLTGNTIYF. CDR3 DNA: TGTGCCAGCAGCTTAACCGGAAACACCATATATTTT.

The chain has TRBV11-2 and TRBJ2-2; D is unclear. V shed 2 bases and J shed 2 bases, with 3 bases lying between them. Germline assignment: CDR1 SGHAT and CDR2 FQNNGV. This CDR3 is built from 13 residues. For the CDR3, the DNA is TGTGCCAGCAGCTTACTCAACACCGGGGAGCTGTTTTTT. Translated: CASSLLNTGELFF.

The chain combines TRBV28 with TRBJ1-5, with D hard to call. Germline loops: CDR1 MDHEN, CDR2 SYDVKM. Trimming cost V 3 bases and J 0 bases, with 6 bases left between them. The CDR3 runs 14 residues. The CDR3 reads CASSFPSSNQPQHF. DNA of the CDR3: TGTGCCAGCAGTTTTCCTTCTAGCAATCAGCCCCAGCATTTT.

V gene TRBV27 combines with J gene TRBJ1-2; the D gene is possibly TRBD1 (5 bases). The germline CDR1 and CDR2 sequences are MNHEY and SMNVEV (reference sequence). V was shortened by 6 bases and J by 8 bases, with 13 bases between the two germline ends. CDR3 length equals 12 residues. CDR3 nucleotide sequence: TGTGCCAGCAGCCTCGGGGGGAGCGGCTACACCTTC. Its protein is CASSLGGSGYTF.

The chain uses TRBV5-8 and TRBJ1-1; no firm D call. This CDR3 is 13 amino acids long. Trimming removed 2 bases from V and 2 bases from J, with 7 bases in between. Germline CDR1 SGHTS, CDR2 YDEGEE. CDR3 sequence: CASSLSANTEAFF. CDR3 bases: TGTGCCAGCAGCTTATCAGCCAACACTGAAGCTTTCTTT.

The genes are TRBV2 and TRBJ2-1; TRBD2 agrees at 15 bases. Germline values: CDR1 SNHLY, CDR2 FYNNEI. The CDR3 has 14 amino acids. Unmatched junction bases numbered 2, after V lost 4 bases and J lost 10 bases. CDR3 loop: CASSGTSGGVEQFF. The DNA of the CDR3 is TGTGCCAGCAGTGGGACTAGCGGGGGGGTAGAGCAGTTCTTC.

The chain is built from TRBV27 and TRBJ2-4, with D possibly matching TRBD1 (6 bases). The germline V gene encodes CDR1 MNHEY and CDR2 SMNVEV (reference sequence). Trimming removed 6 bases from V and 6 bases from J, with 9 bases in between. CDR3 length equals 12 residues. The CDR3 coding sequence is TGTGCCAGCAGAACAGGGCGAAACATTCAGTACTTC. This sequence encodes CASRTGRNIQYF.

V usage is TRBV14 and J usage is TRBJ2-2; unclear D gene. V gave up 4 bases and J gave up 4 bases, with 13 bases separating them. The CDR3 loop spans 15 amino acids. Looked up from germline, CDR1 is SGHDN and CDR2 is FVKESK. CDR3 region: CASSRQYLGTGELFF. CDR3 nucleotide sequence: TGTGCCAGCAGCCGCCAATACCTAGGCACCGGGGAGCTGTTTTTT.

In nucleotides, the CDR3 is TGTGCCAGCAGCCAAGTGGGTGGAACAGGGGGTACCTACGAGCAGTACTTC. This encodes CASSQVGGTGGTYEQYF. V usage is TRBV4-2 and J usage is TRBJ2-7; 8 bases align to TRBD1. The length of the CDR3 is 17 residues. The V gene end was trimmed by 1 base and the J gene end by 2 bases; junction bases not matched to a gene: 10. CDR1 and CDR2 from the germline V gene are LGHNA and YNFKEQ.

This clone was seen only once. This chain joins TRBV9 and TRBJ1-1; perhaps TRBD1 as D (5 bases). Germline V gives CDR1 SGDLS, CDR2 YYNGEE. Between the trimmed V and J ends, which lost 3 bases and 2 bases, there was a span of 17 bases. The CDR3 is made up of 16 amino acids. This CDR3 reads CASSAGSEGLNTEAFF. CDR3 nucleotides: TGTGCCAGCAGCGCTGGCTCGGAGGGGTTAAACACTGAAGCTTTCTTT.

The chain carries TRBV7-9 and TRBJ1-5; TRBD1 agrees at 12 bases. This CDR3 has 15 amino acids. CDR1 is SEHNR and CDR2 is FQNEAQ in the germline V gene (reference sequence). V lost 4 bases to trimming and J lost 3 bases; unmatched junction nucleotides: 1. CDR3 protein: CASSWDRGPNQPQHF. CDR3 bases: TGTGCCAGCAGCTGGGACAGGGGGCCCAATCAGCCCCAGCATTTT. Full variable domain (outside the CDR3, taken from reference TRBV7-9 and TRBJ1-5): DTGVSQNPRHKITKRGQNVTFRCDPISEHNRLYWYRQTLGQGPEFLTYFQNEAQLEKSRLLSDRFSAERPKGSFSTLEIQRTEQGDSAMYLCASSWDRGPNQPQHFGDGTRLSIL.

The V and J genes are TRBV28 and TRBJ1-2; weak D call: TRBD1 (5 bases). V was shortened by 8 bases and J by 8 bases, with 21 bases between the two germline ends. The CDR3 consists of 14 residues. Germline CDR1 is MDHEN and CDR2 is SYDVKM. CDR3 sequence: CASASPGPPPGYTF. In nucleotides, the CDR3 is TGTGCCAGCGCATCACCGGGGCCCCCCCCCGGCTACACCTTC.

The chain joins TRBV4-2 to TRBJ1-2; D call uncertain. The CDR3 has 12 residues. V was trimmed by 6 bases and J by 7 bases, leaving 12 bases between them. Germline V CDR1 and CDR2: LGHNA, YNFKEQ. CDR3 protein: CASSIARSGYTF. CDR3 nucleotide sequence: TGTGCCAGCAGTATAGCGCGTTCTGGCTACACCTTC.

This chain links TRBV6-5 with TRBJ1-1, with D unclear. V gave up 2 bases and J gave up 2 bases, with 9 bases separating them. Germline loops: CDR1 MNHEY, CDR2 SVGAGI. The CDR3 loop spans 14 amino acids. CDR3 region: CASSYRMGNTEAFF. The CDR3 nucleotides read TGTGCCAGCAGTTACCGGATGGGAAACACTGAAGCTTTCTTT.

CDR3 amino acids: CASRDSLINTDTQYF. The DNA for the CDR3 is TGTGCCAGCCGGGACAGTCTTATCAACACAGATACGCAGTATTTT. The chain recombines TRBV18 with TRBJ2-3; 7 positions agree with TRBD1. The V and J ends lost 8 bases and 2 bases, in that order; junction bases with no gene match: 10. Germline V CDR1 and CDR2: KGHSH, LQKENI. This CDR3 is built from 15 residues.

The chain employs TRBV19 and TRBJ1-1, with TRBD1 matching 9 bases. The germline V gene has CDR1 LNHDA and CDR2 SQIVND (reference sequence). Trimming took 4 bases from V and 4 from J; bases not matched to a gene: 13. CDR3 length: 17 residues. The CDR3 region is CASSTLPGQGLSTEAFF. The CDR3, as DNA: TGTGCCAGTAGTACCCTCCCGGGACAGGGATTGAGCACTGAAGCTTTCTTT.

The J gene is TRBJ2-7, the V gene TRBV7-6; TRBD1 agrees at 7 bases. The CDR3 runs to 15 residues. Germline V gene lookup returns CDR1 SGHVS and CDR2 FNYEAQ. The V gene end was trimmed by 0 bases and the J gene end by 3 bases; junction bases not matched to a gene: 5. This chain's CDR3 is CASSLAGQGVYEQYF. The CDR3 DNA is TGTGCCAGCAGCTTAGCGGGGCAGGGGGTCTACGAGCAGTACTTC.

The chain has TRBV7-2 and TRBJ1-5; the D is unclear. Germline CDR1 SGHTA, CDR2 FQGNSA. The CDR3 totals 14 residues. Trimming left V 3 bases short and J 0 bases short, with 6 bases between. The CDR3, as DNA: TGTGCCAGCAGCTTGGGGTATAGCAATCAGCCCCAGCATTTT. Encoded protein: CASSLGYSNQPQHF.

The J gene is TRBJ2-3, the V gene TRBV7-2, with D perhaps TRBD1 (5 bases). This CDR3 is 15 amino acids long. Germline loops: CDR1 SGHTA, CDR2 FQGNSA. Trimming cost V 7 bases and J 0 bases, with 14 bases left between them. In DNA form, the CDR3 reads TGTGCCAGCAAGCGTGGTGGGGCTAGCACAGATACGCAGTATTTT. Its translation is CASKRGGASTDTQYF. Based on the CDR3 plus reference TRBV7-2 and TRBJ2-3, the full variable domain is GAGVSQSPSNKVTEKGKDVELRCDPISGHTALYWYRQSLGQGLEFLIYFQGNSAPDKSGLPSDRFSAERTGGSVSTLTIQRTQQEDSAVYLCASKRGGASTDTQYFGPGTRLTVL.

Of note for this clone: This specimen includes other DNA sequences encoding the same CDR3. The rearrangement links TRBV18 to TRBJ2-7; 11 bases are a match to TRBD1. V was pared by 3 bases and J by 0 bases, with 1 base of the junction left unmatched. CDR1 is KGHSH, CDR2 LQKENI, per germline. The CDR3 has 15 amino acids. CDR3 bases: TGTGCCAGCTCACCCGGGACAGGGGGCTCCTACGAGCAGTACTTC. Its protein product is CASSPGTGGSYEQYF.

V and J are TRBV10-3 and TRBJ2-1; D ambiguous. Per the germline V gene, CDR1 is ENHRY and CDR2 is SYGVKD. The CDR3 totals 12 residues. V was trimmed by 11 bases and J by 5 bases, leaving 13 bases between them. The CDR3 DNA is TGTGCCCTGATGACGGCGAACAATGAGCAGTTCTTC. Amino acid sequence: CALMTANNEQFF.

CDR3 loop: CASSGTGARYSNQPQHF. CDR3 nucleotide sequence: TGTGCCAGCAGTGGGACAGGGGCGCGTTATAGCAATCAGCCCCAGCATTTT. The rearrangement joins TRBV27 to TRBJ1-5; 10 nucleotides line up with TRBD1. With 5 bases clipped from V and 0 bases from J, the junction kept 7 bases outside the gene matches. The CDR3 is 17 amino acids. Germline CDR1 reads MNHEY; CDR2 reads SMNVEV (reference sequence).

This chain links TRBV5-1 with TRBJ2-1; the match to TRBD2 covers 10 bases. V was pared by 4 bases and J by 10 bases, with 8 bases of the junction left unmatched. From germline, CDR1 is SGHRS and CDR2 YFSETQ. This CDR3 is 14 amino acids long. The CDR3 sequence: CASSPRTSGQEQFF. Written as DNA, the CDR3 is TGCGCCAGCAGCCCACGGACTAGCGGCCAAGAGCAGTTCTTC. Looking up the rest from reference TRBV5-1 and TRBJ2-1 gives the full variable domain: KAGVTQTPRYLIKTRGQQVTLSCSPISGHRSVSWYQQTPGQGLQFLFEYFSETQRNKGNFPGRFSGRQFSNSRSEMNVSTLELGDSALYLCASSPRTSGQEQFFGPGTRLTVL.

J is TRBJ2-4 and V is TRBV7-2, with D unresolved. V was shortened by 1 base and J by 0 bases, with 7 bases between the two germline ends. Germline V gives CDR1 SGHTA, CDR2 FQGNSA. The CDR3 is made up of 15 amino acids. The CDR3 region is CASSLVSGAKNIQYF. In DNA form, the CDR3 reads TGTGCCAGCAGCTTAGTTTCCGGAGCCAAAAACATTCAGTACTTC.

This sequence joins TRBV10-1 and TRBJ1-2; D not resolved. V lost 8 bases to trimming and J lost 8 bases, with 6 bases between them. The CDR3 spans 9 residues. From germline, CDR1 is WNHNN and CDR2 SYGVQD (reference sequence). Here the CDR3 DNA reads TGCGCCAGCCCAGAAGGCTACACCTTC. Residues: CASPEGYTF.